This T cell receptor (beta chain) emerged from a study of T cell responses to AZD1222 COVID-19 vaccine. The protocol was immunoSEQ multiplex PCR, while the TCRdb copy is restricted to in-frame clones and leaves out a portion. The sample has 90,000 to 110,000 clones, 87% seen once; the top ten hold roughly 5.2%. The germline V gene encodes CDR1 WNHNN and CDR2 SYGVQD (reference sequence). This CDR3 region has 14 residues. Trimming pared 2 bases from V and 5 bases from J, leaving 12 bases between. This clone was seen a handful of times. This receptor was taken from an adult in good health. The V call is TRBV10-1, the J call TRBJ2-5; a possible D gene is TRBD2 (6 bases). Specimen: peripheral blood, collected on day 0 of AZD1222 vaccination. The CDR3 here is CASSEGTSRETQYF. CDR3 in DNA: TGCGCCAGCAGTGAGGGAACTAGCCGGGAGACCCAGTACTTC.